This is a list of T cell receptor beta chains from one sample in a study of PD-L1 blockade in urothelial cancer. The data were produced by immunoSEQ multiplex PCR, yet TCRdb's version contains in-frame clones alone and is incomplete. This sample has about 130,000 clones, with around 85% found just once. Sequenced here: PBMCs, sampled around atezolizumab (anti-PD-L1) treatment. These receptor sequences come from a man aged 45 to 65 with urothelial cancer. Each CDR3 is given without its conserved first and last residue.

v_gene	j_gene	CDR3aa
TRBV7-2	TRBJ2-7	ASSFGQQRAEQY
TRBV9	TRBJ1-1	ASSRTDRTGVTEAF
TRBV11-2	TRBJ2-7	ASSLEGQGGTEQY
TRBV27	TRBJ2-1	ASSFLRGIGTKTYNEQF
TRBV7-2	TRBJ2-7	ASSLDSGSSSYEQY
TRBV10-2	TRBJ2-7	ASSDPAGPREQY
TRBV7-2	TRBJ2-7	ASSEVRLGGGYEQY
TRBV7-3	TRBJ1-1	ASSQLSGTEAF
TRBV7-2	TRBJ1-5	ASSLQSYSNQPQH
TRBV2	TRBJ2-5	ASGRETQY
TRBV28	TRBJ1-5	ASRQNSNQPQH
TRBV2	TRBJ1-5	ASSASGLSNQPQH
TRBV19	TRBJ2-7	ASSPGTGSYEQY
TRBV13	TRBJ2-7	ASSYAGTSGSYEQY
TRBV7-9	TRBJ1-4	ASSLASGDKLF
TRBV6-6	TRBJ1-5	ASILTVNQPQH
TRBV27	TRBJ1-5	ASSAGTGSNQPQH
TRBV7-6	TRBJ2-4	ASSVGTGTKNIQY
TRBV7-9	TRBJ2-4	ASSPWTNRAQNIQY
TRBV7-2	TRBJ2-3	ASSFEAGGTDTQY
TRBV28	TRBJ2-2	ASSFLSGRGTGELF
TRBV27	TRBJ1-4	ASSLRRAGFVSEKLF
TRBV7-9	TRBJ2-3	ASSLVGRVGPDTQY
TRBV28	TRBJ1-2	ASRIQETAGYT
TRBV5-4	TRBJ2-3	ASSLPGRNTQY
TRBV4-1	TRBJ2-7	ASGKAYEQY
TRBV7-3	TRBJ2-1	ASSPGQAHNEQF
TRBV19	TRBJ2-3	ASADRVNTDTQY
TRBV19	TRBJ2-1	ASGTPYNEQF
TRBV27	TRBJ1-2	ASSPRWDRGSNYGYT
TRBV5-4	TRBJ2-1	ASSLTSGKGNNEQF
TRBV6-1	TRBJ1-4	ASRDKREEKLF
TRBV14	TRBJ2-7	ASSHIQGRGAYEQY
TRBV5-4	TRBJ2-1	ASSSRLAVANEQF
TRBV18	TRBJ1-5	ASSEASNQPQH
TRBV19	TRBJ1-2	ASSPQGGLNYGYT
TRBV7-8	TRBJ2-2	ASSLQKFPAANRTGELF
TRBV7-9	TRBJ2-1	ASTPEALALNSYNEQF
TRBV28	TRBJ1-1	ASSPIPGQGPTEAF
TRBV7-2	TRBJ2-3	ASSLDNTDTQY
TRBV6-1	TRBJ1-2	ASSQGNYGYT
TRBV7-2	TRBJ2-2	ASSSPGQGTEGELF
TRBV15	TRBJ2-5	ATSRNTGAGN
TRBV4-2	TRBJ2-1	ASSQGLAGYNEQF
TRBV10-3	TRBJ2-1	AITGTSGLGSYNEQF
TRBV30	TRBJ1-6	AWENQGIPNSPLH
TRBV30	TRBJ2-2	AWSVPFLAGDSDPNTGELF
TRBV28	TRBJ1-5	ASRNYKGNQPQH
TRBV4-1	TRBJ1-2	ASSQGETNYGYT
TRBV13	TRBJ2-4	ASSPKASVNIQY
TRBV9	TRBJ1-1	ASSKTGSVNTEAF
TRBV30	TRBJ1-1	AWSPNPGVNTEAF
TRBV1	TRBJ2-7	TSSQNRDRDDEQY
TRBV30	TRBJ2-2	ASKRGISAGELF
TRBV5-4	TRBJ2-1	ASSLEIDIEQF
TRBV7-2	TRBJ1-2	ASSLGTENGYT
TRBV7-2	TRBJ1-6	AIPGLSYNSPLH
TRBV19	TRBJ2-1	ASSIVQGLNEQF
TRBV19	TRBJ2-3	ASSVPKKTSGRTDTQY